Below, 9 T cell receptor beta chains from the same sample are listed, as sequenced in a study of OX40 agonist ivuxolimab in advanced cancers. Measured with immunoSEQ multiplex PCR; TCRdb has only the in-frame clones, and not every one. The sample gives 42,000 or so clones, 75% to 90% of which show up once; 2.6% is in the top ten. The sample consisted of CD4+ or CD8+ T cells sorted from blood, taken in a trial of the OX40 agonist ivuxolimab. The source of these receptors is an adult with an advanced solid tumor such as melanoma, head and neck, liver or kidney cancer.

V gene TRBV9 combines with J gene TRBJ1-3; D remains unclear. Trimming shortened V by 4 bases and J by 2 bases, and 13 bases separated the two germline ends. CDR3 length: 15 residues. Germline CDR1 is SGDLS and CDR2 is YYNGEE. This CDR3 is CASSSGVGAGNTIYF. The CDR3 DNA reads TGTGCCAGCAGCTCCGGTGTCGGGGCTGGAAACACCATATATTTT.

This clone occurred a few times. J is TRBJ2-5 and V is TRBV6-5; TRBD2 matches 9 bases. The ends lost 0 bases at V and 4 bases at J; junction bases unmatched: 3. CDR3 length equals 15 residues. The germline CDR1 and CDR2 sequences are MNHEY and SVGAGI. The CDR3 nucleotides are TGTGCCAGCAGTTACTCGGGCGGGGGGGGAGAGACCCAGTACTTC. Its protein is CASSYSGGGGETQYF.

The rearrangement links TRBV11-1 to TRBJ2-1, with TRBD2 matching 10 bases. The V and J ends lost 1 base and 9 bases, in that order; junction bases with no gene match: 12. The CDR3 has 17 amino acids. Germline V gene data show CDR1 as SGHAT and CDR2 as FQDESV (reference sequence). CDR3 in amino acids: CASSLGPTSGKIGEQFF. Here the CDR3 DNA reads TGTGCCAGCAGCTTAGGACCCACTAGCGGGAAAATCGGTGAGCAGTTCTTC.

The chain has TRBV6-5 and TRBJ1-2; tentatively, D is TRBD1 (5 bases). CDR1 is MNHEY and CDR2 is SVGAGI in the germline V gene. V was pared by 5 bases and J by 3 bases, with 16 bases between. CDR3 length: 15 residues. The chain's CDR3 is CASSAPERGDYGYTF. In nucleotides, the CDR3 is TGTGCCAGCAGTGCCCCCGAGCGGGGGGACTATGGCTACACCTTC.

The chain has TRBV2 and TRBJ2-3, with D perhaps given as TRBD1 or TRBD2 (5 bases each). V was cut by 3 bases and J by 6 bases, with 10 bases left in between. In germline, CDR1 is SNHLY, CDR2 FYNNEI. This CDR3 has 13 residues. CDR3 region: CASSDGTWDTQYF. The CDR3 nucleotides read TGTGCCAGCAGTGACGGGACCTGGGATACGCAGTATTTT.

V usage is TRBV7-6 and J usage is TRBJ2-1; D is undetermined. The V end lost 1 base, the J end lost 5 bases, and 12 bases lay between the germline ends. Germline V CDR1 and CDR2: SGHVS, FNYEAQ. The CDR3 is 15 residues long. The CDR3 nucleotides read TGTGCCAGCAGCTTAGGGTTGGGTTTAGACAATGAGCAGTTCTTC. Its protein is CASSLGLGLDNEQFF.

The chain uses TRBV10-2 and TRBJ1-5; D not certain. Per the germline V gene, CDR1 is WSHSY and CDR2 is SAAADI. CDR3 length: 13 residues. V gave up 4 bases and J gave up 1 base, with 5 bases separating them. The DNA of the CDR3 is TGCGCCAGCAGTGGATGGAGCAATCAGCCCCAGCATTTT. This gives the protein CASSGWSNQPQHF.

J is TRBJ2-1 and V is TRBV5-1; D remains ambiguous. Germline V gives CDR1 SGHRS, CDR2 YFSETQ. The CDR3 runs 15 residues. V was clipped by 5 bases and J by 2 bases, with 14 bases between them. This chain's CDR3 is CASSSSFGAYNEQFF. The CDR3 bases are TGCGCCAGCAGTTCATCTTTCGGCGCCTACAATGAGCAGTTCTTC.

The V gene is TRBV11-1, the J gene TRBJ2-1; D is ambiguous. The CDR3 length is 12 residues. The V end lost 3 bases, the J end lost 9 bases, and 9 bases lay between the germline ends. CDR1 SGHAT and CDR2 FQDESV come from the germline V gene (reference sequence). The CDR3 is CASSFYGAEQFF. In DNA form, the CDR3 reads TGTGCCAGCAGCTTCTATGGAGCTGAGCAGTTCTTC.